One and the same sample provided the 11 T cell receptor beta chains below, sequenced in a study of blood T cell repertoires in COVID-19 (dated by TCRdb to the early 2020s). The library was obtained by the immunoSEQ multiplex PCR assay. Drawn from immuneACCESS, this table holds only the in-frame rearrangements with V and J called that TCRdb kept. Clones are partly lost; checked studies trace under half to an unresolved V gene and leave the rest unexplained. The sample table lists just over 650,000 clones, 75% to 90% of them with a count of one. Under 0.3% of the sample is in the top ten clones. Input material: peripheral blood. These receptors were obtained from a woman aged 18-29 years with acute or convalescent COVID-19.

The rearrangement uses TRBV2 and TRBJ1-6; 7 nucleotides agree with TRBD1. Germline V gene lookup returns CDR1 SNHLY and CDR2 FYNNEI. V lost 6 bases, J lost 9 bases, and 8 bases stayed unmatched. The CDR3 consists of 14 residues. In DNA, the CDR3 is TGTGCCAGCAGCGGGACCGACAGGGTTTCACCCCTCCACTTT. Protein sequence: CASSGTDRVSPLHF.

The chain is built from TRBV9 and TRBJ1-2; 12 bases are a match to TRBD1. CDR3 length equals 15 residues. V lost 7 bases, J lost 7 bases, and 11 bases stayed unmatched. Per germline, CDR1 SGDLS and CDR2 YYNGEE. CDR3 sequence reads: CASGRGTGGLGGYTF. The CDR3, as DNA: TGTGCCAGCGGAAGAGGGACAGGGGGCCTCGGTGGCTACACCTTC.

CDR3 region: CASGGLDTEAFF. The CDR3 DNA is TGTGCCAGCGGAGGGCTGGACACTGAAGCTTTCTTT. The V and J genes are TRBV28 and TRBJ1-1, with no clear D. CDR1 and CDR2 from the germline V gene are MDHEN and SYDVKM. The CDR3 runs 12 residues. The V end was cut by 8 bases, the J end by 3 bases, with 10 bases between.

This chain joins TRBV7-2 and TRBJ2-1, with D possibly being TRBD1 (6 bases). This CDR3 has 15 amino acids. Germline V gene lookup returns CDR1 SGHTA and CDR2 FQGNSA. With 5 bases removed from V and 0 bases from J, the gap between germline ends came to 11 bases. Here the CDR3 DNA reads TGTGCCAGCAGCGAAGGACAGATCTCCTACAATGAGCAGTTCTTC. Amino acids: CASSEGQISYNEQFF.

The rearrangement links TRBV6-6 to TRBJ1-6; the D gene is possibly TRBD1 (5 bases). V shed 5 bases and J shed 9 bases, with 14 bases lying between them. Germline V gene sequence: CDR1 MNHNY, CDR2 SVGAGI (reference sequence). CDR3 length: 14 residues. The DNA of the CDR3 is TGTGCCAGCAGTCCGCCGACAGATGGTTCACCCCTCCACTTT. Its translation is CASSPPTDGSPLHF.

V is TRBV11-3 and J is TRBJ2-2; D remains ambiguous. Germline CDR1 reads SGHNT; CDR2 reads YENEEA. V shed 5 bases and J shed 5 bases, with 12 bases lying between them. This CDR3 has 14 amino acids. Written as DNA, the CDR3 is TGTGCCAGCAGCCCTAAGTCCTATACCGGGGAGCTGTTTTTT. Translating it yields CASSPKSYTGELFF. The whole variable domain, remainder taken from reference TRBV11-3 and TRBJ2-2, is EAGVVQSPRYKIIEKKQPVAFWCNPISGHNTLYWYLQNLGQGPELLIRYENEEAVDDSQLPKDRFSAERLKGVDSTLKIQPAELGDSAVYLCASSPKSYTGELFFGEGSRLTVL.

This chain connects TRBV29-1 to TRBJ1-2; 7 nucleotides align to TRBD1. The germline gives CDR1 SQVTM, CDR2 ANQGSEA. The trim removed 3 bases at V and 2 bases at J, leaving 6 bases unmatched. CDR3 size: 14 residues. For the CDR3, the DNA is TGCAGCGTTGACGAGGGACAGCTGAACTATGGCTACACCTTC. Amino acid sequence: CSVDEGQLNYGYTF.

The chain uses TRBV5-5 and TRBJ1-2; D not resolved. Per the germline V gene, CDR1 is SGHKS and CDR2 is YYEKEE (reference sequence). The V and J ends lost 2 bases and 3 bases respectively, with 17 bases between them. This CDR3 comprises 16 residues. The CDR3 DNA reads TGTGCCAGCAGCTTTGGTCTCGGAGTCATGCACTATGGCTACACCTTC. This gives the protein CASSFGLGVMHYGYTF.

This clone was seen only a few times. V usage is TRBV28 and J usage is TRBJ1-5; D unresolved. The CDR3 has 15 residues. Germline CDR1 reads MDHEN; CDR2 reads SYDVKM. V lost 2 bases, J lost 0 bases, and 8 bases lay in between. CDR3 in amino acids: CASSLGPNSNQPQHF. In DNA form, the CDR3 reads TGTGCCAGCAGTTTAGGGCCTAATAGCAATCAGCCCCAGCATTTT.

The CDR3 region has the DNA TGTGCCAGCAGCCCTACCTCAGGGCGGAATGAGCAGTTCTTC. Its protein is CASSPTSGRNEQFF. The chain couples TRBV11-2 to TRBJ2-1, with D possibly matching TRBD1 (5 bases). The CDR3 is 14 residues long. Looked up from germline, CDR1 is SGHAT and CDR2 is FQNNGV. Trimming took off 5 bases at V and 7 bases at J, with 15 bases between the two ends.

The chain joins TRBV14 to TRBJ2-7; the D gene is possibly TRBD1 (6 bases). The CDR3 runs 17 residues. CDR1 and CDR2 (germline): SGHDN, FVKESK. Trimming removed 1 base at V and 3 bases at J, with 19 bases between. The CDR3 sequence: CASSQGPGARVDYEQYF. The CDR3 DNA sequence: TGTGCCAGCAGCCAAGGGCCAGGGGCTAGGGTGGACTACGAGCAGTACTTC.